The clone carrying this T cell receptor (beta chain) occurred many times. This entry belongs to a study of metastatic and nonmetastatic thyroid tumors. Every patient underwent thyroid surgery untreated. CDR1 is MGHDK, CDR2 SYGVNS, per germline. Trimming pared 5 bases from V and 9 bases from J, leaving 8 bases between. The CDR3 loop spans 12 amino acids. TCRdb re-called the PCR reads with MiXCR. Of tens of thousands of clones listed, roughly 24% are singletons. The receptor was derived from a female donor with papillary thyroid cancer or a benign thyroid nodule (not recorded which). Some clones in this sample may be carry-over from other donors' samples. The sample was tumor tissue. The rearrangement joins TRBV25-1 to TRBJ1-6, with TRBD1 as a possible D gene (5 bases). The CDR3 region is CASSWGGSPLHF. CDR3 DNA: TGTGCCAGCAGTTGGGGCGGTTCACCCCTCCACTTT.